This T cell receptor (beta chain) is from a study of neurological immune-mediated disorders. The CDR3 contains 12 residues. V was shortened by 8 bases and J by 4 bases, with 11 bases between the two germline ends. Germline lookup yields CDR1 MNHEY and CDR2 SVGAGI. TCRdb fed the 5' RACE reads into MiXCR, producing one record per CDR3 protein. The repertoire holds 55,000 to 85,000 distinct CDR3 sequences, roughly 3% seen once, with more than 4.5% in the top ten. This clonotype was detected ten times or more. Specimen: PBMCs. V usage is TRBV6-5 and J usage is TRBJ2-5; D gene uncertain. This TCR came from a woman aged 50 to 60 with multiple sclerosis. CDR3 sequence: CASAEFGETQYF. In nucleotides, the CDR3 is TGTGCCAGCGCCGAGTTCGGAGAGACCCAGTACTTC.